This is a list of T cell receptor beta chains from one sample in a study of cytomegalovirus exposure and HLA in healthy donors. Profiled with immunoSEQ multiplex PCR; TCRdb holds only in-frame clones, not every one. The sample yields about 120,000 clones, 70% to 90% seen once. The sample was PBMCs. These receptors originate from a woman under 30 in good health and CMV-seropositive. The CDR3 runs from the conserved cysteine through the conserved F or W. The D gene is left open where the match is weak. Clone sizes are given selectively: once, few, many, or a class where the clone is expanded.

>.|TRBD1|TRBJ2-7|15|TRBV5-4
CASSFPGQGRYEQYF
TGTGCCAGCAGCTTCCCGGGACAGGGGCGCTACGAGCAGTACTTC
>.|.|TRBJ1-1|16|TRBV7-9
CASSFPMGRRDTEAFF
TGTGCCAGCAGCTTCCCAATGGGGAGACGGGACACTGAAGCTTTCTTT
>.|TRBD1|TRBJ1-2|15|TRBV4-1
CASSQGQGGSYGYTF
TGCGCCAGCAGCCAAGGACAGGGGGGTAGTTATGGCTACACCTTC
>.|TRBD1|TRBJ2-3|16|TRBV7-3
CASSRDRGLGTDTQYF
TGTGCCAGCAGCCGGGACAGGGGGCTTGGCACAGATACGCAGTATTTT
>.|.|TRBJ2-2|14|TRBV7-9
CASSPRQNTGELFF
TGTGCCAGCAGCCCCAGACAAAACACCGGGGAGCTGTTTTTT
>.|.|TRBJ1-2|12|TRBV11-2
CASSRVPGGYTF
TGTGCCAGCAGCAGGGTCCCAGGGGGCTACACCTTC
>.|TRBD1|TRBJ2-3|15|TRBV4-1
CASSRGQGAPDTQYF
TGCGCCAGCAGCCGAGGACAGGGAGCCCCAGATACGCAGTATTTT
>.|.|TRBJ1-4|14|TRBV18
CASSLEQLNEKLFF
TGTGCCAGCTCACTCGAACAGCTTAATGAAAAACTGTTTTTT
>.|.|TRBJ2-7|15|TRBV4-2
CASRRSAGNSYEQYF
TGTGCCAGCAGGCGTAGTGCGGGAAACTCCTACGAGCAGTACTTC
>.|TRBD1|TRBJ2-7|14|TRBV29-1
CSVSVTGGHYEQYF
TGCAGCGTTTCGGTGACAGGGGGCCACTACGAGCAGTACTTC
>.|.|TRBJ2-3|16|TRBV7-9
CASSPSRLDRTDTQYF
TGTGCCAGCAGCCCCAGCAGACTAGACCGCACAGATACGCAGTATTTT
>.|.|TRBJ1-5|15|TRBV5-1
CASSLGDSPNQPQHF
TGCGCCAGCAGCTTGGGAGACAGCCCCAATCAGCCCCAGCATTTT
>.|.|TRBJ1-1|12|TRBV19
CASRLTQGSAFF
TGTGCCAGTAGGCTGACACAGGGTTCGGCTTTCTTT
>.|.|TRBJ1-5|15|TRBV4-1
CASSQSRVQGQPQHF
TGCGCCAGCAGCCAATCCAGGGTTCAGGGCCAGCCCCAGCATTTT
>few|.|TRBJ2-1|15|TRBV10-3
CAISESAQGRNEQFF
TGTGCCATCAGTGAGTCTGCACAGGGGAGGAATGAGCAGTTCTTC
>.|.|TRBJ2-1|13|TRBV29-1
CSGLGLTYNEQFF
TGCAGCGGGCTGGGACTGACCTACAATGAGCAGTTCTTC
>.|TRBD1|TRBJ2-5|15|TRBV7-6
CASSPPRDRGPSRYF
TGTGCCAGCAGCCCCCCCCGGGACAGGGGGCCTTCTAGGTACTTC